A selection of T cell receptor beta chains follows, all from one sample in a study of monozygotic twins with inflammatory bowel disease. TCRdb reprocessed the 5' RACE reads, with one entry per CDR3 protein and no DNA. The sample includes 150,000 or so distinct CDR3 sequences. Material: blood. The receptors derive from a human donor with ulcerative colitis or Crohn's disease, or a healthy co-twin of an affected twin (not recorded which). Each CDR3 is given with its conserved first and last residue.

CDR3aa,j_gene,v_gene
CASSPKQGYPTF,TRBJ1-2,TRBV18
CASSQDVGQGANYGYTF,TRBJ1-2,TRBV4-2
CASSSRQALNTEAFF,TRBJ1-1,TRBV5-5
CAISSGQGNTIYF,TRBJ1-3,TRBV10-3
CASSLSQVRGTEAFF,TRBJ1-1,TRBV5-1
CASSSFAGGYTGELFF,TRBJ2-2,TRBV5-1
CSARTGLAGGRFNEQFF,TRBJ2-1,TRBV20-1
CASSVDRIYQFF,TRBJ2-1,TRBV11-2
CASSLDAGQSYGYTF,TRBJ1-2,TRBV7-2
CASSLTGQGALTQHF,TRBJ1-5,TRBV18
CASRVTGGNEKLFF,TRBJ1-4,TRBV7-3
CATSDRGRGTGELFF,TRBJ2-2,TRBV24-1
CASSNGGGTGELFF,TRBJ2-2,TRBV5-1
CASSGGQGRISIYTF,TRBJ1-2,TRBV5-6
CASSLARTGRFEINEQYF,TRBJ2-7,TRBV7-8
CSVERTSGTNEQFF,TRBJ2-1,TRBV29-1
CASSESRGINEKLFF,TRBJ1-4,TRBV25-1
CASSTAGVTEAFF,TRBJ1-1,TRBV13
CAISDRGDEKLFF,TRBJ1-4,TRBV10-3
CASSQPTGSKNIQYF,TRBJ2-4,TRBV4-1
CAIGLDNSKETQYF,TRBJ2-5,TRBV10-3
CASSHGQTYGYTF,TRBJ1-2,TRBV7-2
CASSLPGQSHNEQFF,TRBJ2-1,TRBV11-2
CASSPGGEWDTQYF,TRBJ2-3,TRBV28
CASRFGGMPQHF,TRBJ1-5,TRBV19
CASSQGIQGRSYNEQFF,TRBJ2-1,TRBV14
CASSQDPWGRNTEAFF,TRBJ1-1,TRBV14
CASSDTRNEQFF,TRBJ2-1,TRBV19
CASSQDLAGDPNEQFF,TRBJ2-1,TRBV4-2
CASSYSSGREISYNEQFF,TRBJ2-1,TRBV6-2/TRBV6-3
CSARQGGTDTQYF,TRBJ2-3,TRBV20-1
CASSQDSGRYNEQFF,TRBJ2-1,TRBV3-1